This T cell receptor beta chain was retrieved from a study of T cell responses to AZD1222 COVID-19 vaccine (dated by TCRdb to 2020 to 2023). Broadly, across the study: AZD1222 recipients given second doses at about 4 weeks or at about 12 weeks were pooled, since spike-specific TCR depth and breadth were not found to differ between the two schedules. A total of approximately 230 trial participants underwent TCR sequencing, of whom about 210 received two doses of AZD1222 and about 26 received two doses of the MenACWY control vaccine. Trial participants were enrolled by age into subgroups of 18-55, 56-69 and 70-plus years, and 148, 28 and 57 TCR-sequenced participants, respectively, were included in these subgroups. Beyond this particular receptor, the publication reports: In the small 56-69-year group, the increase in depth fell short of significance, most likely because of low power. Because no day 14 peak-response samples were available, repertoires were characterized only after the peak T cell response. Participants were mostly white British and included more females than males, and it was suggested by the authors that clonal diversity may have been underestimated. Conclusions about previously exposed vaccinees are limited, since just five to seven AZD1222 recipients were seropositive for SARS-CoV-2 at baseline. The vaccine-associated CD4 TCRs covered the entire spike protein, and the dominant responses fell in regions 160-218 and 743-854. Reportedly, almost half of the unique spike-specific TCRs recognized epitopes lying outside the regions that are mutated in the B.1.351 and B.1.1.7 variants. After two AZD1222 doses, spike-specific TCR breadth and depth were significantly higher than at day 0 and than in MenACWY recipients.

Remarks on this clone: Which antigen it targets is not known. The input lacks base qualities; no much larger clone sits a single base away.

V drops 4 bases and J drops 0 bases, leaving 7 bases in between. Its CDR3 holds 13 amino acids, cysteine through phenylalanine. The retained sequence is limited to the CDR3, 39 bases, with the frame set at the first base. The germline V gene encodes CDR1 SGHRS and CDR2 YFSETQ. The CDR3 regions of human TCRbeta chains were subjected to immunosequencing. Under the source paper's analysis protocol: TCRs in the repertoires were compared against a reference library of SARS-CoV-2-specific TCRs that had been generated with the MIRA antigen-specificity platform. Breadth was defined as the fraction of unique TCRs that were SARS-CoV-2-associated. Depth was defined as the fraction of total T cells that were SARS-CoV-2-associated. Using the MIRA data, each spike-specific TCR was assigned both to the spike region to which the TCR was reactive and to a CD4 or CD8 class. Log10-transformed breadth and depth values were compared by one-way ANOVA with Sidak's multiple comparisons tests. Drawn from immuneACCESS, this table holds only the in-frame rearrangements with V and J called that TCRdb kept. Clones are partly lost; checked studies trace under half to an unresolved V gene and leave the rest unexplained. The V and J calls and clone size are taken from that table; D and trimming were inferred from the DNA. The sample table records fewer than 110,000 clones; 90% to 95% of these occur just once. The top ten hold less than 25% of the sample.

The time point label of this sample denotes: baseline before first vaccination. Vaccinee samples came from UK trials COV001 and COV002, including a single-blind randomized controlled phase 2/3 trial of AZD1222 (ChAdOx1 nCoV-19) in healthy adults. For TCRbeta chain sequencing, PBMC samples were collected from trial participants at day 0 and at day 28 after the second dose. The input for sequencing was peripheral blood, taken on day 0 of AZD1222 vaccination. This chain joins TRBV5-1 to TRBJ1-1; the D gene cannot be resolved reliably. The TCR comes from an adult in good health. In nucleotide form, the sequence is TGCGCCAGCAGCCGTCTACTGAACACTGAAGCTTTCTTT. Its protein is CASSRLLNTEAFF.